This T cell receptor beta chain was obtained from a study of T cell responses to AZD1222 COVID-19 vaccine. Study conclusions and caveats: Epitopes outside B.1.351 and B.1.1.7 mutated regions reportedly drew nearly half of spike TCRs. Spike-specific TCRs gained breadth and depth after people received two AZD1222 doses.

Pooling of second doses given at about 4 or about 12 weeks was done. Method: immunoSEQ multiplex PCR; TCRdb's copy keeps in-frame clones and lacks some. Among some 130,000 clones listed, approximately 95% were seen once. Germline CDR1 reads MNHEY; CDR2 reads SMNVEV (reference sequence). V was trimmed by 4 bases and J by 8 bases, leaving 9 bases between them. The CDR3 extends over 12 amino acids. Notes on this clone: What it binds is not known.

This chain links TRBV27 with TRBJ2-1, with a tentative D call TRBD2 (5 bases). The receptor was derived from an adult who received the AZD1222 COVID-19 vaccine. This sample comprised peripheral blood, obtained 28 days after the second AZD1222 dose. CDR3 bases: TGTGCCAGCAGTTCGAAGAGGGATGAGCAGTTCTTC. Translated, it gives CASSSKRDEQFF.